The rows below give T cell receptor beta chains drawn from one sample of a study of T cells after yellow fever vaccination. MiXCR, applied by TCRdb to the 5' RACE reads, yields one record per CDR3 protein. The sample carries a few hundred thousand distinct CDR3 sequences, about 19% recorded once. The specimen was PBMCs, collected 15 days after the yellow fever booster vaccination. The origin of the receptors is a man younger than 45 who received the YFV17D yellow fever vaccine. Both conserved end residues are part of each CDR3. The D gene is left open where the match is weak. The size entry is marked missing in some rows and otherwise reads once, few, many or a size class.

size	V	D	J	DNA	CDR3
NA	TRBV5-4	TRBD1	TRBJ2-2	TGTGCCAGCAGCTCCCCACCGGGACAGGGGCCCGGGGAGCTGTTTTTT	CASSSPPGQGPGELFF
NA	TRBV28	NA	TRBJ1-2	TGTGCCAGCCGAAGGGGCAGGGGCTATGGCTACACCTTC	CASRRGRGYGYTF
NA	TRBV7-2	NA	TRBJ1-1	TGTGCCAGCAGCAACAGCCTGACTGAAGCTTTCTTT	CASSNSLTEAFF
NA	TRBV11-2	TRBD1	TRBJ2-6	TGTGCCAGCAGATATACTCCGGGACAGGGGGCCCCCTCTGGGGCCAACGTCCTGACTTTC	CASRYTPGQGAPSGANVLTF
NA	TRBV5-4	NA	TRBJ1-2	TGTGCCAGCAGCACGGACCGTAACTATGGCTACACCTTC	CASSTDRNYGYTF
NA	TRBV20-1	TRBD2	TRBJ2-5	TGCAGTGCTCCCAGACTAGCGGGAGACGAGACCCAGTACTTC	CSAPRLAGDETQYF
few	TRBV5-1	TRBD1	TRBJ2-5	TGCGCCAGCAGCTTGGCCCTGACAGGGGGCTCCCAAGAGACCCAGTACTTC	CASSLALTGGSQETQYF
few	TRBV10-2	NA	TRBJ2-1	TGCGCCAGCAGGGACAGAAGCGTGGTCAATGAGCAGTTCTTC	CASRDRSVVNEQFF
NA	TRBV7-2	NA	TRBJ2-1	TGTGCCAGCAGCTCGGGACGATTCTACAATGAGCAGTTCTTC	CASSSGRFYNEQFF
NA	TRBV5-4	NA	TRBJ2-7	TGTGCCAGCAGCATTACAGGGCTTAGCTCCTACGAGCAGTACTTC	CASSITGLSSYEQYF
NA	TRBV29-1	NA	TRBJ2-5	TGCAGCGTTGGACCGCCAGTGGTTGAGACCCAGTACTTC	CSVGPPVVETQYF
few	TRBV12-3/TRBV12-4	NA	TRBJ1-1	TGTGCCAGCACCTACTCGGGGGGAATGAACACTGAAGCTTTCTTT	CASTYSGGMNTEAFF
NA	TRBV11-2	NA	TRBJ2-7	TGTGCCAGCAGCACCCAACAGAACTACGAGCAGTACTTC	CASSTQQNYEQYF
NA	TRBV7-9	NA	TRBJ2-1	TGTGCCAGCAGCTTTGTTACAGGAGGCCCCAATGAGCAGTTCTTC	CASSFVTGGPNEQFF
NA	TRBV6-1	TRBD2	TRBJ2-5	TGTGCCAGCGGAAAAGGACTAGGTGGCCAAGAGACCCAGTACTTC	CASGKGLGGQETQYF